This record covers a single T cell receptor beta chain. Its antigen is not yet known. Within one base of it there is no much larger clone, and no base qualities were kept. The data originate from a study of T cell responses to AZD1222 COVID-19 vaccine (dated by TCRdb to about 2021). At the level of the whole study: Because spike-specific TCR depth and breadth did not differ between the two schedules, AZD1222 recipients who got a second dose at roughly 4 weeks were pooled with those who got a second dose at roughly 12 weeks. TCR sequencing covered some 250 trial participants: 200 to 220 given two doses of AZD1222 and some 25 given two doses of MenACWY control vaccine. Trial participants were enrolled into age subgroups of 18-55, 56-69 and 70-plus years, which contained about 150, 27 and 61 TCR-sequenced participants, respectively.

This specimen's time point label, interpreted: baseline before first vaccination. Vaccinee samples were obtained from the UK trials COV001 and COV002, which included a single-blind randomized controlled phase 2/3 trial of AZD1222 (ChAdOx1 nCoV-19) in healthy adults. Trial participant PBMC samples were collected at day 0 and day 28 after the second dose for TCRbeta chain sequencing. Points the paper makes about the study in general: Conclusions about previously exposed vaccinees are limited, since just five or six AZD1222 recipients were seropositive for SARS-CoV-2 at baseline. The whole spike protein was spanned by vaccine-associated CD4 TCRs, and dominant responses were seen in regions 160-218 and 743-854. After two AZD1222 doses, both the breadth and the depth of spike-specific TCRs were significantly higher than at day 0 and than in MenACWY recipients. Reportedly, almost half of the unique spike-specific TCRs recognized epitopes lying outside the regions that are mutated in the B.1.351 and B.1.1.7 variants. No day 14 peak-response samples were available, so repertoires were characterized only after the peak T cell response. The 56-69-year group was small, and its depth increase did not reach significance, likely because of low power. Most participants were white British and females outnumbered males, and the authors suggested that clonal diversity may have been underestimated.

The CDR3 regions of human TCRbeta chains were subjected to immunosequencing. Per the source publication's procedure: Repertoire TCRs were checked for matches against a reference library of SARS-CoV-2-specific TCRs that had been generated using the MIRA antigen-specificity platform. Breadth was defined as the fraction of unique TCRs that were SARS-CoV-2-associated. Depth was defined as the fraction of total T cells that were SARS-CoV-2-associated. Using the MIRA data, each spike-specific TCR was assigned both to the spike region to which the TCR was reactive and to a CD4 or CD8 class. Log10-transformed breadth and depth values were compared by one-way ANOVA with Sidak's multiple comparisons tests. The table was pulled from immuneACCESS by TCRdb, which kept in-frame rearrangements only. Such tables lose some clones; where checked, under half of the loss comes from unresolved V genes, and the rest has no known cause. Clone size and V and J calls were adopted from that table, with D and trimming inferred from the DNA. For this sample the table gives about 160,000 clones, of which roughly 90% were detected only once. Around 5.5% of the sample rests with the top ten.

CDR1 is given as SGHTS and CDR2 as YDEGEE, both from the germline V gene. Trimming leaves V shorter by 1 base and J shorter by 4 bases, with the junction holding 8 bases beyond the gene matches. The CDR3 numbers 15 residues from cysteine through phenylalanine. Only the CDR3 DNA stays, 45 bases, in frame from base 1. The sequence is built from TRBV5-8 and TRBJ2-7, with 7 junctional bases fitting TRBD1. This specimen was peripheral blood, taken on day 0 of AZD1222 vaccination. This sequence originates from an adult in good health. The nucleotide sequence is given as TGTGCCAGCAGCTTGCGTGGGCAGGGGGTATACGAGCAGTACTTC. It specifies CASSLRGQGVYEQYF. The full variable domain, with segments outside the CDR3 supplied by the reference TRBV5-8 and TRBJ2-7 proteins, appears as EAGVTQSPTHLIKTRGQQATLRCSPISGHTSVYWYQQALGLGLQFLLWYDEGEERNRGNFPPRFSGRQFPNYSSELNVNALELEDSALYLCASSLRGQGVYEQYFGPGTRLTVT.